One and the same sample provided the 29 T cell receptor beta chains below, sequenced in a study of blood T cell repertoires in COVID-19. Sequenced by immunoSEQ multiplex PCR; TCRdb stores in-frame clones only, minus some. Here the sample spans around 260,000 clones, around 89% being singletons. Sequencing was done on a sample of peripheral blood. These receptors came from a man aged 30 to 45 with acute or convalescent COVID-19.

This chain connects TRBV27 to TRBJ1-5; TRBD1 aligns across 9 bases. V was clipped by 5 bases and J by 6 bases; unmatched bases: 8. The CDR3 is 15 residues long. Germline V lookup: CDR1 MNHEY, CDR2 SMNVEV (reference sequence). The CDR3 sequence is CASSPWTGAGQPQHF. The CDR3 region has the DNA TGTGCCAGCAGTCCATGGACAGGGGCGGGTCAGCCCCAGCATTTT.

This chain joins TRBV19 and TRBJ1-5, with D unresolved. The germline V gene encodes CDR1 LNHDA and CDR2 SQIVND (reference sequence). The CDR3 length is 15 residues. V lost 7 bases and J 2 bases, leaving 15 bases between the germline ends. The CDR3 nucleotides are TGTGCCAGTACCCAGGCCGGAAGAGGCAATCAGCCCCAGCATTTT. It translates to CASTQAGRGNQPQHF.

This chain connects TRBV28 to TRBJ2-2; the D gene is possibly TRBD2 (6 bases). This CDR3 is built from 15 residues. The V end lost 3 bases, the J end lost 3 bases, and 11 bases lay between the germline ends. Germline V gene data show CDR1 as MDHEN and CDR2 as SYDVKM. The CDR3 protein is CASSFAPGDTGELFF. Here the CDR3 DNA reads TGTGCCAGCAGTTTCGCCCCGGGGGACACCGGGGAGCTGTTTTTT.

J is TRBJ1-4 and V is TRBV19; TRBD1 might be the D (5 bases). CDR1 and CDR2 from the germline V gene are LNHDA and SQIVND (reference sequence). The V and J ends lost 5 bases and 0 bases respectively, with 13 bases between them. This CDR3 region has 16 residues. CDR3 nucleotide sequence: TGTGCCAGTAGTCGACAGCACACTGCAACTAATGAAAAACTGTTTTTT. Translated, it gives CASSRQHTATNEKLFF.

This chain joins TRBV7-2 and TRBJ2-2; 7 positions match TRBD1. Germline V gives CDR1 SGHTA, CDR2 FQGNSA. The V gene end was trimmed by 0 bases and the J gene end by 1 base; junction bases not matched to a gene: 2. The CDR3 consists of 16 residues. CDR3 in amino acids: CASSLAPGGNTGELFF. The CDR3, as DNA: TGTGCCAGCAGCTTAGCCCCAGGGGGGAACACCGGGGAGCTGTTTTTT.

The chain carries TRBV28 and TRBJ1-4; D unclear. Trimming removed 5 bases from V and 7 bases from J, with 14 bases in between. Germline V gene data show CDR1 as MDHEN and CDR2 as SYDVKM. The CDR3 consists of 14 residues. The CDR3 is CASSTKGGSEKLFF. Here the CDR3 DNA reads TGTGCCAGCAGTACCAAGGGAGGTTCTGAAAAACTGTTTTTT.

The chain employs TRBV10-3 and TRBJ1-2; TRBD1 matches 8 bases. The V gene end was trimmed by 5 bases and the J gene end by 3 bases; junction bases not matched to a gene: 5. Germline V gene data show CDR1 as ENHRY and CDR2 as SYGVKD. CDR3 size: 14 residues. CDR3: CAISSTTGDYGYTF. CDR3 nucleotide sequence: TGTGCCATCAGTTCGACGACAGGGGACTATGGCTACACCTTC.

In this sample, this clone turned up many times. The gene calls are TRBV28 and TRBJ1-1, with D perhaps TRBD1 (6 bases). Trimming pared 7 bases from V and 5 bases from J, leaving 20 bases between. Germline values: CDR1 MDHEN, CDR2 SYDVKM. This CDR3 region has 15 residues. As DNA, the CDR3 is TGTGCCAGCACTCCGACAGTGGGGAGGGGGACTGAAGCTTTCTTT. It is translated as CASTPTVGRGTEAFF.

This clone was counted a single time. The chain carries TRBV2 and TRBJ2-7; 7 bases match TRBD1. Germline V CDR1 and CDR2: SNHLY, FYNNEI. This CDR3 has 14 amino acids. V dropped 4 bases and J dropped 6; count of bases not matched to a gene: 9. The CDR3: CASSGRDRALEQYF. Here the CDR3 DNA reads TGTGCCAGCAGTGGACGAGACAGGGCCCTCGAGCAGTACTTC. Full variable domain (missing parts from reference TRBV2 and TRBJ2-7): EPEVTQTPSHQVTQMGQEVILRCVPISNHLYFYWYRQILGQKVEFLVSFYNNEISEKSEIFDDQFSVERPDGSNFTLKIRSTKLEDSAMYFCASSGRDRALEQYFGPGTRLTVT.

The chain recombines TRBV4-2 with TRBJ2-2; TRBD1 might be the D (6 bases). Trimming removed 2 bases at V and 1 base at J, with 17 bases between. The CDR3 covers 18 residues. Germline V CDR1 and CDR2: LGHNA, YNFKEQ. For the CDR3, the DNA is TGTGCCAGCAGCCAATCAGAGAGGGGGAGCGGGAACACCGGGGAGCTGTTTTTT. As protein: CASSQSERGSGNTGELFF.

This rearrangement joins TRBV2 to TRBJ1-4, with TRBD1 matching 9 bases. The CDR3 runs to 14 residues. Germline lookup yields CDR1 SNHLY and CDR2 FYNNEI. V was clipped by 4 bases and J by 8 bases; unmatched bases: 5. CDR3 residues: CASSGQGVGEKLFF. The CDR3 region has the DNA TGTGCCAGCAGTGGACAGGGGGTTGGGGAAAAACTGTTTTTT.

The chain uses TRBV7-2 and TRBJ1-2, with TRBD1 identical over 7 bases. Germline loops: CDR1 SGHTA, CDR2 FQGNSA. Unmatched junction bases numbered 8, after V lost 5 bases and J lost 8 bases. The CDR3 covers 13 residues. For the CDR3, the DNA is TGTGCCAGCAGCACCGACAGGGTGGGGGGCTACACCTTC. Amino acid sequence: CASSTDRVGGYTF.

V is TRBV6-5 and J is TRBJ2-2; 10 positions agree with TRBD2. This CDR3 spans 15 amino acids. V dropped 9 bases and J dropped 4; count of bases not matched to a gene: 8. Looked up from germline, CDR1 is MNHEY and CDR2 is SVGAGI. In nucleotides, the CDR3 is TGTGCCAGTGGCGGACTAGCGGTTTTCACCGGGGAGCTGTTTTTT. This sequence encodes CASGGLAVFTGELFF.

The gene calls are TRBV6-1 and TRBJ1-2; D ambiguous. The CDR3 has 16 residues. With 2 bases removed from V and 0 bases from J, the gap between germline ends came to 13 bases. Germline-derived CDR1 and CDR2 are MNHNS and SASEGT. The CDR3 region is CASSERETGANYGYTF. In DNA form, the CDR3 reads TGTGCCAGCAGTGAAAGGGAGACCGGAGCTAACTATGGCTACACCTTC.

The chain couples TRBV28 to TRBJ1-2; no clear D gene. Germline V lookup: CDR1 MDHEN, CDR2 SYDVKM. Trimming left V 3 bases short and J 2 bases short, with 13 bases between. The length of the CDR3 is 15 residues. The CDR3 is CASSFPAVSNYGYTF. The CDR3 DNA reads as TGTGCCAGCAGTTTCCCCGCGGTATCCAACTATGGCTACACCTTC.

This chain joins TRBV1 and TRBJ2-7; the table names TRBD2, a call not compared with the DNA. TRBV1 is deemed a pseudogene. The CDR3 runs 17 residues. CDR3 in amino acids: CTSSQKLTWVRGYEQYF. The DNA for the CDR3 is TGCACCAGCAGCCAAAAGTTAACTTGGGTAAGAGGCTACGAGCAGTACTTC.

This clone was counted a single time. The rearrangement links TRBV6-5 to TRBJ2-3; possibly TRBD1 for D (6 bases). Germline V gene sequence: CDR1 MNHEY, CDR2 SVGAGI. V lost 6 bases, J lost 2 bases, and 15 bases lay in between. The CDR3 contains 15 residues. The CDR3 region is CASSAEGVPTDTQYF. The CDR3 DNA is TGTGCCAGCAGCGCCGAGGGGGTCCCCACAGATACGCAGTATTTT.

The DNA of the CDR3 is TGTGCCAGCAGCGTGGTTGGGGCGGGGGGCAATCAGCCCCAGCATTTT. Protein sequence: CASSVVGAGGNQPQHF. This rearrangement joins TRBV7-3 to TRBJ1-5, with D perhaps TRBD1 (5 bases). Germline V CDR1 and CDR2: SGHTA, FQGTGA. CDR3 length: 16 amino acids. V lost 5 bases, J lost 2 bases, and 16 bases lay in between.

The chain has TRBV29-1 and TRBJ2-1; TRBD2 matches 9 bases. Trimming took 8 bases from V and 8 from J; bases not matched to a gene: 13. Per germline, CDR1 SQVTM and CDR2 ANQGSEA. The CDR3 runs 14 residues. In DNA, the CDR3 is TGCAGCACAGGGAAGCTAGCGGGGATGGATGAGCAGTTCTTC. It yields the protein CSTGKLAGMDEQFF.

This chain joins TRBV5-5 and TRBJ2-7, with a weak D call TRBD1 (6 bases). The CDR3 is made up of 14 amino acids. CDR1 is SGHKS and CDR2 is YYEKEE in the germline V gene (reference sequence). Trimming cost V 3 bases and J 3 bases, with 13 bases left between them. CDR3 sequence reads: CASSYLGGFYEQYF. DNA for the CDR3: TGTGCCAGCAGCTACCTTGGGGGCTTCTACGAGCAGTACTTC.

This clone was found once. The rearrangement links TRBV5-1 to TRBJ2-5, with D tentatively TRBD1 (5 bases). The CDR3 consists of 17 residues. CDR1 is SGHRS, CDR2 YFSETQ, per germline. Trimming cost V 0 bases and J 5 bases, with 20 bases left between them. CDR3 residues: CASSLVTPQGAGETQYF. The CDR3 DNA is TGCGCCAGCAGCTTGGTAACCCCCCAGGGCGCCGGGGAGACCCAGTACTTC.

The CDR3 DNA reads as TGTGCCAGCAGTGAATTAAGGGACAGGTCACCCCTCCACTTT. Its translation: CASSELRDRSPLHF. The V gene is TRBV25-1, the J gene TRBJ1-6, with 8 positions matching TRBD1. Germline V gives CDR1 MGHDK, CDR2 SYGVNS. Trimming cost V 1 base and J 10 bases; bases outside gene matches: 3. The length of the CDR3 is 14 residues.

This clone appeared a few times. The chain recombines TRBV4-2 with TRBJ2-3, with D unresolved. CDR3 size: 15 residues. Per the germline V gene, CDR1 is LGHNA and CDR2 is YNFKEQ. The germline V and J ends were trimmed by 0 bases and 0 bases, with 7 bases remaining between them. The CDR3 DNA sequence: TGTGCCAGCAGCCAAGACCTAGTCAGCACAGATACGCAGTATTTT. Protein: CASSQDLVSTDTQYF.

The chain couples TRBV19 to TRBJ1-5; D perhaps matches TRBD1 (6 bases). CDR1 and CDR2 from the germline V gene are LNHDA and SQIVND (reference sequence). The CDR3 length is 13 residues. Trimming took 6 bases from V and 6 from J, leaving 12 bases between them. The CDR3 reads CASSTGRGQPQHF. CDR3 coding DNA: TGTGCCAGTAGCACAGGGAGGGGTCAGCCCCAGCATTTT.

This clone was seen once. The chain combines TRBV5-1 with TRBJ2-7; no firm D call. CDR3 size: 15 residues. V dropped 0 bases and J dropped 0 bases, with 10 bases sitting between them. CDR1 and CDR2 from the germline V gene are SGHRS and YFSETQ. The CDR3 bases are TGCGCCAGCAGCTTGGGACCCGACAACTCCTACGAGCAGTACTTC. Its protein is CASSLGPDNSYEQYF.

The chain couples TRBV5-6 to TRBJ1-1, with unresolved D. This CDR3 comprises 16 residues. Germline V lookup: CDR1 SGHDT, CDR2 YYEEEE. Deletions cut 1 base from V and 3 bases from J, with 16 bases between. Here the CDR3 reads CASSLIAYTEDTEAFF. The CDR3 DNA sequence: TGTGCCAGCAGCTTGATCGCGTATACGGAGGACACTGAAGCTTTCTTT.

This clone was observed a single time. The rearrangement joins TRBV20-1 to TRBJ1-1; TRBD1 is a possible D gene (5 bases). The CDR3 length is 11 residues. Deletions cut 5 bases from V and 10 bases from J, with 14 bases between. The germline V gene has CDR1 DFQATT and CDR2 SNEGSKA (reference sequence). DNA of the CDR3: TGCAGTGCTCCGGACATTTTTGGAGCTTTCTTT. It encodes CSAPDIFGAFF.

CDR3: CASSSGTGEAFF. The CDR3 nucleotides read TGTGCCAGCAGCTCAGGGACGGGAGAAGCTTTCTTT. The V gene is TRBV13, the J gene TRBJ1-1; possibly TRBD1 for D (5 bases). Germline V gene lookup returns CDR1 PRHDT and CDR2 FYEKMQ (reference sequence). Trimming left V 4 bases short and J 8 bases short, with 11 bases between. The CDR3 covers 12 residues.

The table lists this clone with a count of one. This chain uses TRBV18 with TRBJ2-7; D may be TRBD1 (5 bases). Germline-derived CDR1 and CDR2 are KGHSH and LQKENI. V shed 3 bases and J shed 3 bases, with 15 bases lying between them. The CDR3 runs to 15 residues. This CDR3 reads CASSPRTGYNYEQYF. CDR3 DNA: TGTGCCAGCTCACCCCGAACAGGTTACAACTACGAGCAGTACTTC.